This passage covers 22 T cell receptor beta chains from one sample sequenced in a study of blood T cell repertoires in COVID-19. Profiling relied on immunoSEQ multiplex PCR, and the TCRdb table lists in-frame clones only, not all of them. The table lists 200,000 to 250,000 clones, roughly 86% of them singletons, with 9% to 15% in the top ten. The sample taken for sequencing was peripheral blood. These receptor sequences come from a man older than 75 with acute or convalescent COVID-19.

The gene calls are TRBV6-6 and TRBJ1-3; a weak D match, TRBD1 (5 bases). Trimming stripped 8 bases from V and 4 bases from J, with 15 bases between. Germline V gene lookup returns CDR1 MNHNY and CDR2 SVGAGI (reference sequence). The CDR3 runs 14 residues. This chain's CDR3 is CASGREGTGNTIYF. The CDR3 nucleotides are TGTGCCAGCGGCAGGGAAGGAACCGGAAACACCATATATTTT.

The chain carries TRBV4-2 and TRBJ2-7; D is uncertain. The V gene's germline CDR1 is LGHNA and CDR2 YNFKEQ. This CDR3 has 15 residues. The V and J ends lost 1 base and 0 bases respectively, with 10 bases between them. The CDR3 nucleotides are TGTGCCAGCAGCCAAGGACTGACGAGCTCCTACGAGCAGTACTTC. Its protein product is CASSQGLTSSYEQYF.

The chain joins TRBV18 to TRBJ2-4; D call uncertain. Germline V gene lookup returns CDR1 KGHSH and CDR2 LQKENI. V lost 1 base and J lost 8, with 12 bases in between. The CDR3 covers 14 residues. CDR3 coding DNA: TGTGCCAGCTCACCACTTTCGGGTACTGACATTCAGTACTTC. This encodes CASSPLSGTDIQYF.

The genes are TRBV4-1 and TRBJ1-3; 12 bases are a match to TRBD1. The germline V gene has CDR1 MGHRA and CDR2 YSYEKL. V lost 0 bases to trimming and J lost 0 bases; unmatched junction nucleotides: 6. This CDR3 has 19 amino acids. CDR3 residues: CASSQDRGQGALSGNTIYF. The CDR3 bases are TGCGCCAGCAGCCAAGATAGGGGACAGGGGGCTCTCTCTGGAAACACCATATATTTT.

The chain recombines TRBV28 with TRBJ2-2; the D gene is possibly TRBD1 (5 bases). Germline V gene sequence: CDR1 MDHEN, CDR2 SYDVKM. Trimming removed 4 bases at V and 6 bases at J, with 21 bases between. The CDR3 has 17 amino acids. The CDR3 coding sequence is TGTGCCAGCAGTTCAGCTTTATCACCCTCAGGGCCCGGGGAGCTGTTTTTT. Its translation: CASSSALSPSGPGELFF.

This rearrangement joins TRBV28 to TRBJ1-5, with 8 positions matching TRBD1. The CDR3 is 15 amino acids. The germline gives CDR1 MDHEN, CDR2 SYDVKM. J lost 4 bases, V lost 5 bases, and 7 bases had no gene match. The CDR3 spells CASSHSTGENQPQHF. CDR3 coding DNA: TGTGCCAGCAGTCATTCGACAGGGGAGAATCAGCCCCAGCATTTT. Full variable domain (outside the CDR3, taken from reference TRBV28 and TRBJ1-5): DVKVTQSSRYLVKRTGEKVFLECVQDMDHENMFWYRQDPGLGLRLIYFSYDVKMKEKGDIPEGYSVSREKKERFSLILESASTNQTSMYLCASSHSTGENQPQHFGDGTRLSIL.

The J gene is TRBJ2-3, the V gene TRBV6-2 or TRBV6-3, with TRBD2 matching 10 bases. Germline V gene lookup returns CDR1 MNHEY and CDR2 SVGEGT. The CDR3 has 15 amino acids. After removal of 4 bases from V and 4 bases from J, the junction contained 5 bases not matched to a gene. CDR3 nucleotide sequence: TGTGCCAGCAGTTCCACTAGCGGGAATCCAGATACGCAGTATTTT. Amino acids: CASSSTSGNPDTQYF.

The chain links TRBV18 to TRBJ2-7; 10 positions agree with TRBD2. Trimming cost V 4 bases and J 0 bases; bases outside gene matches: 9. There are 17 residues in the CDR3. Germline V gene data show CDR1 as KGHSH and CDR2 as LQKENI. For the CDR3, the DNA is TGTGCCAGCTCACTGCAAGGACTAGCGGTAAGCTCCTACGAGCAGTACTTC. Translation: CASSLQGLAVSSYEQYF.

This chain connects TRBV3-1 (or the pseudogene TRBV3-2) to TRBJ2-1, with 7 bases identical to TRBD1. V lost 9 bases to trimming and J lost 7 bases; unmatched junction nucleotides: 12. CDR3 size: 14 residues. Germline V lookup: CDR1 LGHDT, CDR2 YNNKEL (reference sequence). In nucleotides, the CDR3 is TGTGCCAGTGGAGGCCTAGGGGGCGGTAATGAGCAGTTCTTC. Its translation: CASGGLGGGNEQFF.

In this sample, this clone turned up a few times. The chain employs TRBV9 and TRBJ2-7; a possible D gene is TRBD1 (6 bases). The V and J ends lost 2 bases and 6 bases respectively, with 12 bases between them. This CDR3 region has 13 residues. Germline CDR1 and CDR2: SGDLS and YYNGEE. The CDR3 bases are TGTGCCAGCAGCGTTTCGACAGGTTTCGAGCAGTACTTC. Encoded protein: CASSVSTGFEQYF. Together with reference TRBV9 and TRBJ2-7, the CDR3 gives the full variable domain: DSGVTQTPKHLITATGQRVTLRCSPRSGDLSVYWYQQSLDQGLQFLIQYYNGEERAKGNILERFSAQQFPDLHSELNLSSLELGDSALYFCASSVSTGFEQYFGPGTRLTVT.

Comment on this clone: Other DNA sequences in the same sample also yield this CDR3. The rearrangement joins TRBV10-3 to TRBJ1-3; unclear D gene. V lost 6 bases to trimming and J lost 0 bases, with 6 bases between them. The V gene's germline CDR1 is ENHRY and CDR2 SYGVKD. There are 13 residues in the CDR3. CDR3 loop: CAIRDSSGNTIYF. The CDR3 DNA reads TGTGCCATCAGAGATAGCTCTGGAAACACCATATATTTT.

J is TRBJ1-1 and V is TRBV6-5; D remains unclear. Germline CDR1 is MNHEY and CDR2 is SVGAGI. V was pared by 7 bases and J by 1 base, with 10 bases between. The CDR3 spans 13 residues. The CDR3 bases are TGTGCCAGCAAAGGACTGACGAACACTGAAGCTTTCTTT. This sequence encodes CASKGLTNTEAFF.

The J gene is TRBJ2-6, the V gene TRBV4-2, with 8 bases that match TRBD2. The germline CDR1 and CDR2 sequences are LGHNA and YNFKEQ. J was trimmed by 3 bases and V by 0 bases; bases with no gene match: 13. There are 20 residues in the CDR3. CDR3 loop: CASSQDLSTSGSIGANVLTF. In DNA, the CDR3 is TGTGCCAGCAGCCAAGATCTCAGTACTAGCGGTTCAATTGGGGCCAACGTCCTGACTTTC.

The CDR3 nucleotides are TGTGCCAGCAGTTACACCTACGAGCAGTACTTC. Residues: CASSYTYEQYF. V usage is TRBV27 and J usage is TRBJ2-7; D is uncertain. V lost 4 bases to trimming and J lost 2 bases, with 3 bases between them. Germline V gene lookup returns CDR1 MNHEY and CDR2 SMNVEV (reference sequence). This CDR3 spans 11 amino acids.

This chain's CDR3 is CASRKGTGMREQFF. The CDR3 coding sequence is TGTGCCAGCAGGAAGGGCACAGGGATGAGAGAGCAGTTCTTC. The rearrangement links TRBV7-2 to TRBJ2-1; D is possibly TRBD1 (6 bases). CDR3 length equals 14 residues. Germline assignment: CDR1 SGHTA and CDR2 FQGNSA. The ends were cut back, 6 bases at V and 10 bases at J, with 19 bases in the middle. The full variable domain, its missing parts supplied by reference TRBV7-2 and TRBJ2-1, is GAGVSQSPSNKVTEKGKDVELRCDPISGHTALYWYRQSLGQGLEFLIYFQGNSAPDKSGLPSDRFSAERTGGSVSTLTIQRTQQEDSAVYLCASRKGTGMREQFFGPGTRLTVL.

This clone was counted between two and nine times. The CDR3 spells CASSLAGTENEKLFF. CDR3 nucleotide sequence: TGCGCCAGCAGCTTGGCCGGGACAGAAAATGAAAAACTGTTTTTT. The rearrangement links TRBV5-1 to TRBJ1-4; the match to TRBD1 covers 7 bases. The CDR3 loop spans 15 amino acids. Per the germline V gene, CDR1 is SGHRS and CDR2 is YFSETQ. The trim removed 0 bases at V and 5 bases at J, leaving 4 bases unmatched.

In this sample, this clone turned up a few times. The gene calls are TRBV6-2 or TRBV6-3 and TRBJ1-1; D ambiguous. Germline V CDR1 and CDR2: MNHEY, SVGEGT. V lost 6 bases and J 7 bases, leaving 12 bases between the germline ends. The CDR3 extends over 12 amino acids. The CDR3 sequence: CASSHKRIEAFF. The CDR3 region has the DNA TGTGCCAGCAGCCATAAGAGAATTGAAGCTTTCTTT.

The rearrangement joins TRBV7-2 to TRBJ1-1; the D is unclear. This CDR3 comprises 11 residues. V was shortened by 5 bases and J by 9 bases, with 10 bases between the two germline ends. Germline V gene sequence: CDR1 SGHTA, CDR2 FQGNSA. Here the CDR3 DNA reads TGTGCCAGCAGCACCGACATCCAAGCTTTCTTT. This encodes CASSTDIQAFF.

In the case of this clone: Germline and junction disagree at one end, which may indicate a read error. The V call is TRBV28, the J call TRBJ1-5; 12 bases map to TRBD1. Looked up from germline, CDR1 is MDHEN and CDR2 is SYDVKM. This CDR3 contains 16 residues. CDR3 bases: TGTGCCAGCAGTATGCCCCCGGGACAGGGGGCGTTTAGGTCCGATTTT. This translates into CASSMPPGQGAFRSDF.

J is TRBJ1-1 and V is TRBV14; D uncertain. Germline loops: CDR1 SGHDN, CDR2 FVKESK. V lost 4 bases to trimming and J lost 1 base, with 10 bases between them. This CDR3 has 14 residues. Written as DNA, the CDR3 is TGTGCCAGCAGCCGTTTCGCGGGGAACACTGAAGCTTTCTTT. It encodes CASSRFAGNTEAFF.

This sequence joins TRBV5-1 and TRBJ1-6; maybe TRBD1 (5 bases). Looked up from germline, CDR1 is SGHRS and CDR2 is YFSETQ. Trimming stripped 0 bases from V and 9 bases from J, with 13 bases between. CDR3 length: 15 residues. CDR3 residues: CASSLEGPPSSPLHF. The DNA of the CDR3 is TGCGCCAGCAGCTTGGAGGGGCCGCCAAGTTCACCCCTCCACTTT.

The chain recombines TRBV5-1 with TRBJ2-1, with D possibly being TRBD2 (5 bases). The CDR3 runs to 15 residues. Trimming pared 7 bases from V and 7 bases from J, leaving 21 bases between. CDR1 and CDR2 (germline): SGHRS, YFSETQ. For the CDR3, the DNA is TGCGCCAGCCGCTATATGCCCGGGATCCGTAATGAGCAGTTCTTC. This sequence encodes CASRYMPGIRNEQFF.